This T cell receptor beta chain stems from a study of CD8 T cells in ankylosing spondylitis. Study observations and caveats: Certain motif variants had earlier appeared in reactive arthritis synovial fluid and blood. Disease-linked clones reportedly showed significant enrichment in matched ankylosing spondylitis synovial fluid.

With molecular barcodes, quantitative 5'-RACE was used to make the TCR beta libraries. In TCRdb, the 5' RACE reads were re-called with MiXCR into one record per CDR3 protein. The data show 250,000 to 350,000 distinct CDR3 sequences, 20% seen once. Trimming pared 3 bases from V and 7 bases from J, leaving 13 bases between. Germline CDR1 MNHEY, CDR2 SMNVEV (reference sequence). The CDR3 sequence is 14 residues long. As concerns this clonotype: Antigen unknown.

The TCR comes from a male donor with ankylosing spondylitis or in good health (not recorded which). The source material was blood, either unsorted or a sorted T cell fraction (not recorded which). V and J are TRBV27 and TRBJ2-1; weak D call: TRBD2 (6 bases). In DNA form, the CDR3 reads TGTGCCAGCAGTTTTTTCGGAGGGAGGAATGAGCAGTTCTTC. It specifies CASSFFGGRNEQFF.